A single sample is the source of the 27 T cell receptor beta chains below, sequenced in a study of vaccination and CD4 T cells after COVID-19. Treatment given: approximately 11-day PBMC culture with coronavirus spike peptide pools or control peptides (ViraFEST assay). Their antigen targets remain unknown. The study sequenced cultured CD4+ T cell DNA using the Oncomine TCR Beta short-read assay. TCRdb re-derived calls from the PCR reads in MiXCR, one entry per CDR3 protein. This table has about 19,000 distinct CDR3 sequences, over 55% appearing once. The material was CD4+ T cells from blood, cultured in vitro, obtained after SARS-CoV-2 vaccination. The receptor set was obtained from a human donor who had recovered from COVID-19.

This clonotype was found a few times. The chain carries TRBV7-9 and TRBJ1-1; 7 positions match TRBD1. Germline V gene data show CDR1 as SEHNR and CDR2 as FQNEAQ (reference sequence). V shed 5 bases, J shed 1 base, and the junction held 4 bases outside the gene matches. The CDR3 covers 14 residues. CDR3 residues: CASSPGQENTEAFF. CDR3 nucleotide sequence: TGTGCCAGCAGCCCCGGACAGGAGAACACTGAAGCTTTCTTT.

The chain combines TRBV20-1 with TRBJ2-5, with D possibly TRBD2 on 6 matching bases. V lost 2 bases and J 4 bases, leaving 17 bases between the germline ends. Germline lookup yields CDR1 DFQATT and CDR2 SNEGSKA (reference sequence). The CDR3 has 15 residues. CDR3 sequence: CSARLPLVGGETQYF. The CDR3 nucleotides are TGCAGTGCTAGATTACCGCTTGTCGGGGGAGAGACCCAGTACTTC.

This chain connects TRBV6-1 to TRBJ2-1; either TRBD1 or TRBD2 may supply D (5 bases each). CDR3 length: 12 amino acids. Trimming took 8 bases from V and 6 from J, leaving 11 bases between them. Germline lookup yields CDR1 MNHNS and CDR2 SASEGT. The CDR3 loop reads CASRGTSNEQFF. CDR3 in DNA: TGTGCCAGCCGGGGCACGAGCAATGAGCAGTTCTTC.

The J gene is TRBJ2-5, the V gene TRBV19; 11 bases align to TRBD2. The CDR3 has 13 residues. V lost 10 bases and J lost 4; bases outside the gene matches: 5. The germline V gene encodes CDR1 LNHDA and CDR2 SQIVND (reference sequence). This chain's CDR3 is CATLAGGGETQYF. The CDR3, as DNA: TGTGCCACCCTAGCGGGGGGCGGAGAGACCCAGTACTTC.

The rearrangement joins TRBV20-1 to TRBJ2-7; 12 bases align to TRBD2. Germline V lookup: CDR1 DFQATT, CDR2 SNEGSKA (reference sequence). This CDR3 is built from 13 residues. The V and J ends lost 5 bases and 1 base, in that order; junction bases with no gene match: 0. CDR3 sequence reads: CSALAGGSYEQYF. Here the CDR3 DNA reads TGCAGTGCTCTAGCGGGAGGGTCCTACGAGCAGTACTTC.

This chain joins TRBV7-2 and TRBJ1-1, with D unclear. This CDR3 has 13 amino acids. Germline CDR1 reads SGHTA; CDR2 reads FQGNSA. V lost 0 bases and J lost 11, with 13 bases in between. CDR3 sequence reads: CASSLAGRRRAFF. CDR3 nucleotide sequence: TGTGCCAGCAGCTTAGCCGGGCGGAGAAGGGCTTTCTTT. The variable domain in full, with the rest retrieved from reference TRBV7-2 and TRBJ1-1, is GAGVSQSPSNKVTEKGKDVELRCDPISGHTALYWYRQSLGQGLEFLIYFQGNSAPDKSGLPSDRFSAERTGGSVSTLTIQRTQQEDSAVYLCASSLAGRRRAFFGQGTRLTVV.

The rearrangement joins TRBV20-1 to TRBJ2-3; TRBD2 matches at 14 bases. J lost 4 bases, V lost 4 bases, and 10 bases had no gene match. The CDR3 consists of 17 residues. Germline CDR1 reads DFQATT; CDR2 reads SNEGSKA (reference sequence). CDR3 DNA sequence: TGCAGTGCTACTAGTCTAGGGACTAGCGGGAGAGCAGATACGCAGTATTTT. Translation gives CSATSLGTSGRADTQYF.

This clonotype was picked up one time. The V gene is TRBV6-1, the J gene TRBJ1-2; D is possibly TRBD1 (5 bases). The germline V gene has CDR1 MNHNS and CDR2 SASEGT. The CDR3 extends over 14 amino acids. Trimming pared 6 bases from V and 5 bases from J, leaving 16 bases between. The CDR3 reads CASSPPDSLYGYTF. The CDR3 DNA reads TGTGCCAGCAGCCCTCCCGACAGTCTATATGGCTACACCTTC.

This clonotype has just a few counts. The chain employs TRBV19 and TRBJ1-5; D is unresolved. The CDR3 is made up of 13 amino acids. Trimming took 3 bases from V and 5 from J, leaving 8 bases between them. Germline-derived CDR1 and CDR2 are LNHDA and SQIVND (reference sequence). CDR3 sequence: CASSMREYQPQHF. The CDR3 DNA reads TGTGCCAGTAGTATGAGGGAGTATCAGCCCCAGCATTTT.

This clonotype was seen only a few times. CDR3 protein: CASCWPGGVKDTQYF. CDR3 coding DNA: TGTGCCAGCTGTTGGCCCGGGGGGGTTAAAGATACGCAGTATTTT. J is TRBJ2-3 and V is TRBV6-2 or TRBV6-3, with 8 nucleotides matching TRBD2. Trimming took 8 bases from V and 5 from J; bases not matched to a gene: 12. The germline V gene encodes CDR1 MNHEY and CDR2 SVGEGT. This CDR3 has 15 residues.

The CDR3 is CASSLTGLSNQPQHF. CDR3 coding DNA: TGTGCCAGCAGCTTGACGGGACTGAGCAATCAGCCCCAGCATTTT. This sequence joins TRBV11-1 and TRBJ1-5, with D tentatively TRBD1 (5 bases). The CDR3 spans 15 residues. The germline V gene has CDR1 SGHAT and CDR2 FQDESV (reference sequence). Trimming shortened V by 3 bases and J by 1 base, and 10 bases separated the two germline ends.

The chain is built from TRBV7-2 and TRBJ2-7; the D is unclear. V lost 5 bases to trimming and J lost 0 bases, with 11 bases between them. The CDR3 totals 14 residues. Germline CDR1 reads SGHTA; CDR2 reads FQGNSA. DNA of the CDR3: TGTGCCAGCAGCCCAGAAGGCTCCTCCTACGAGCAGTACTTC. This translates into CASSPEGSSYEQYF.

The chain is built from TRBV20-1 and TRBJ1-1; no clear D. The germline V gene encodes CDR1 DFQATT and CDR2 SNEGSKA (reference sequence). The CDR3 runs to 14 residues. Trimming left V 5 bases short and J 0 bases short, with 13 bases between. CDR3 sequence: CSAVRDGMNTEAFF. The CDR3 region has the DNA TGCAGTGCTGTGCGGGATGGGATGAACACTGAAGCTTTCTTT.

V usage is TRBV7-2 and J usage is TRBJ2-7; 8 bases are a match to TRBD1. With 5 bases clipped from V and 7 bases from J, the junction kept 7 bases outside the gene matches. The V gene's germline CDR1 is SGHTA and CDR2 FQGNSA. There are 13 residues in the CDR3. The CDR3 DNA sequence: TGTGCCAGCAGCCCCGGACAGGGCCAAGAGCAGTACTTC. The encoded protein is CASSPGQGQEQYF.

A note on this clonotype: One junction end does not reproduce the germline sequence, and a read error may be involved. The CDR3 is CASIEVRAADTQYF. Written as DNA, the CDR3 is TGTGCCAGCATTGAAGTTAGGGCAGCAGATACGCAGTATTTT. The genes are TRBV6-1 and TRBJ2-3; D remains unclear. The CDR3 is 14 amino acids. In germline, CDR1 is MNHNS, CDR2 SASEGT.

CDR3: CASSYSQSWEQFF. The CDR3 DNA is TGTGCCAGCAGTTACTCTCAGAGCTGGGAGCAGTTCTTC. The chain is built from TRBV6-5 and TRBJ2-1; D is unclear. This CDR3 has 13 amino acids. Germline CDR1 is MNHEY and CDR2 is SVGAGI. V was trimmed by 0 bases and J by 10 bases, leaving 10 bases between them.

The chain couples TRBV2 to TRBJ2-3, with a tentative D call TRBD2 (5 bases). The CDR3 consists of 15 residues. The ends were cut back, 4 bases at V and 3 bases at J, with 14 bases in the middle. In germline, CDR1 is SNHLY, CDR2 FYNNEI. CDR3 sequence reads: CASSVRRPNTDTQYF. Written as DNA, the CDR3 is TGTGCCAGCAGTGTCAGGAGGCCGAATACAGATACGCAGTATTTT.

This clonotype was detected only a few times. The chain couples TRBV20-1 to TRBJ1-1; TRBD1 aligns across 7 bases. Germline values: CDR1 DFQATT, CDR2 SNEGSKA (reference sequence). The ends lost 0 bases at V and 6 bases at J; junction bases unmatched: 13. There are 16 residues in the CDR3. CDR3 residues: CSAREGTVDTLPEAFF. Written as DNA, the CDR3 is TGCAGTGCTAGAGAAGGGACAGTGGACACCTTACCTGAAGCTTTCTTT.

The CDR3 loop reads CASSYSGGLGGELFF. The DNA for the CDR3 is TGTGCCAGCAGTTACTCTGGGGGATTGGGCGGGGAGCTGTTTTTT. The J gene is TRBJ2-2, the V gene TRBV6-2 or TRBV6-3; TRBD1 or TRBD2 may be the D gene (5 bases each). Germline-derived CDR1 and CDR2 are MNHEY and SVGEGT. The CDR3 is 15 residues long. V lost 0 bases to trimming and J lost 7 bases, with 12 bases between them.

The chain recombines TRBV7-9 with TRBJ1-3; TRBD1 agrees at 9 bases. CDR3 length equals 14 residues. The ends lost 5 bases at V and 4 bases at J; junction bases unmatched: 3. CDR1 is SEHNR and CDR2 is FQNEAQ in the germline V gene (reference sequence). CDR3: CASSPTGGGNTIYF. The CDR3 region has the DNA TGTGCCAGCAGCCCGACAGGGGGAGGAAACACCATATATTTT. Together with reference TRBV7-9 and TRBJ1-3, the CDR3 gives the full variable domain: DTGVSQNPRHKITKRGQNVTFRCDPISEHNRLYWYRQTLGQGPEFLTYFQNEAQLEKSRLLSDRFSAERPKGSFSTLEIQRTEQGDSAMYLCASSPTGGGNTIYFGEGSWLTVV.

V is TRBV27 and J is TRBJ2-7; D gene unclear. Germline CDR1 reads MNHEY; CDR2 reads SMNVEV (reference sequence). V gave up 3 bases and J gave up 1 base, with 10 bases separating them. The CDR3 is 14 residues long. CDR3 coding DNA: TGTGCCAGCAGTTTGGCGGCGAATTCCTACGAGCAGTACTTC. It encodes CASSLAANSYEQYF.

This sequence joins TRBV6-5 and TRBJ1-1; no clear D. The CDR3 spans 13 residues. V lost 2 bases to trimming and J lost 0 bases, with 4 bases between them. CDR1 is MNHEY, CDR2 SVGAGI, per germline. CDR3 region: CASSYRVNTEAFF. CDR3 sequence (DNA): TGTGCCAGCAGTTACAGGGTGAACACTGAAGCTTTCTTT.

The chain employs TRBV19 and TRBJ2-3; 9 bases agree with TRBD1. J was trimmed by 0 bases and V by 8 bases; bases with no gene match: 6. The germline V gene encodes CDR1 LNHDA and CDR2 SQIVND (reference sequence). This CDR3 spans 15 amino acids. CDR3 amino acids: CASAQGALSTDTQYF. The CDR3 coding sequence is TGTGCCAGTGCACAGGGGGCCCTTAGCACAGATACGCAGTATTTT.

This chain connects TRBV28 to TRBJ2-7; TRBD1 might be the D (6 bases). Germline V CDR1 and CDR2: MDHEN, SYDVKM. Trimming cost V 4 bases and J 0 bases, with 13 bases left between them. This CDR3 has 15 residues. The CDR3 nucleotides read TGTGCCAGCAGTTCTACAGGGCTCTCCTCCTACGAGCAGTACTTC. Its protein product is CASSSTGLSSYEQYF.

The genes are TRBV20-1 and TRBJ1-5; weak D call: TRBD1 (5 bases). Between the trimmed V and J ends, which lost 1 base and 5 bases, there was a span of 18 bases. Germline CDR1 reads DFQATT; CDR2 reads SNEGSKA (reference sequence). The CDR3 length is 16 residues. In DNA form, the CDR3 reads TGCAGTGCTAGAGTTGTCAGGGCAGGTGTGGATCAGCCCCAGCATTTT. Its protein product is CSARVVRAGVDQPQHF.

This chain links TRBV7-2 with TRBJ2-3; no clear D gene. The V end was cut by 7 bases, the J end by 2 bases, with 13 bases between. Germline assignment: CDR1 SGHTA and CDR2 FQGNSA. This CDR3 has 14 amino acids. As DNA, the CDR3 is TGTGCCAGCACCGTTGGGTTAGCCACAGATACGCAGTATTTT. Protein sequence: CASTVGLATDTQYF.

The chain employs TRBV6-1 and TRBJ1-5, with unresolved D. Germline V lookup: CDR1 MNHNS, CDR2 SASEGT. The CDR3 has 18 amino acids. Between the trimmed V and J ends, which lost 5 bases and 0 bases, there was a span of 20 bases. Written as DNA, the CDR3 is TGTGCCAGCAGTCGATTCGCGGCGGGCCATCATAGCAATCAGCCCCAGCATTTT. Its protein is CASSRFAAGHHSNQPQHF.